A few counts support the clone carrying this T cell receptor beta chain. Its antigen is not known. These data come from a study of CD8 T cells in ankylosing spondylitis. Study results and caveats: A TCR beta motif of eight or nine highly homologous variants seemed to mark ankylosing spondylitis blood. Disease-associated clones were CD8+ and fairly uncommon in peripheral blood. From matched ankylosing spondylitis synovial fluid, disease-linked clones were reportedly recovered at significantly enriched levels. Earlier literature documents some of the motif variants in reactive arthritis synovial fluid and blood.

In making TCR beta libraries, quantitative 5'-RACE with molecular barcodes was used. Each CDR3 protein is one row after TCRdb ran MiXCR on the 5' RACE reads. The sample shows 700,000 to 1,000,000 distinct CDR3 sequences, around 11% of them seen only once. CDR1 is ENHRY, CDR2 SYGVKD, per germline. The length of the CDR3 is 14 residues. V lost 5 bases to trimming and J lost 4 bases, with 12 bases between them. J is TRBJ2-1 and V is TRBV10-3, with D tentatively TRBD1 (5 bases). This receptor was taken from a male donor with ankylosing spondylitis. Input material: blood, either unsorted or a sorted T cell fraction (not recorded which). The CDR3 reads CAISSGPNYNEQFF. CDR3 DNA sequence: TGTGCCATCAGTTCAGGGCCAAATTACAATGAGCAGTTCTTC.